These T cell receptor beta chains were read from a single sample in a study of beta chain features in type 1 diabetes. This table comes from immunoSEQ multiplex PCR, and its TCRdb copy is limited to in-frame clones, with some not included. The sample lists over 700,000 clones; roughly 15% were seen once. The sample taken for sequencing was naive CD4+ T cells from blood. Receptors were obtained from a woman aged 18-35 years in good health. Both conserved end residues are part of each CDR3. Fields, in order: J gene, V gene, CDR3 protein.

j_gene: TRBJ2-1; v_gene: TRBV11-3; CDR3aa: CASSLDVREVFGEQFF
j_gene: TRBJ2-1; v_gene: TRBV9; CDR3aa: CASSSRDPAGEQFF
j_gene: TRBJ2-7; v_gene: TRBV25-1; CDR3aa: CASSVASGSSYEQYF
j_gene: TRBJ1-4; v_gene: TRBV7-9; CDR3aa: CASSPTRGRGINEKLFF
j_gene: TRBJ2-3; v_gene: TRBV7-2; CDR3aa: CASSPGGGDTQYF
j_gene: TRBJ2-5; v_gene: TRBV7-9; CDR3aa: CASSLTSKLETQYF
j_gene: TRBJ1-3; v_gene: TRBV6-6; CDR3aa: CASSLGQSYSGNTIYF
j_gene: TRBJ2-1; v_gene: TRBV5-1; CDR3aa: CASSLSLAGGMGEQFF
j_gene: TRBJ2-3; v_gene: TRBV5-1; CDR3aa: CASSRGQGTDTQYF
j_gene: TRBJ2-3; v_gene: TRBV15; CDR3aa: CATSRNRGPGTDTQYF
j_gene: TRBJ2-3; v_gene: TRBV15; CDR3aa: CATSWAAHTDTQYF
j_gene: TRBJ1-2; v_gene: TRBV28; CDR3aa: CASSIIPSRGYTF
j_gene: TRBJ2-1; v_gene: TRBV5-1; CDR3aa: CASSLGLAGGSNEQFF
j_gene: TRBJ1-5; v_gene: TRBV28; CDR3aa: CASSAGDRDQRPQHF
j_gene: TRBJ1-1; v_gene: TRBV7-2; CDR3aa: CASSLVLGGSEAFF
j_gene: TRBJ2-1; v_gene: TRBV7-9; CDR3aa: CASSLDWTSDEQFF
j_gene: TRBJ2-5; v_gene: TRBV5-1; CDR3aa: CASSWGSREGLETQYF
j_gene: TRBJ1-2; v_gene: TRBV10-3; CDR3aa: CAIRGDSSVTF
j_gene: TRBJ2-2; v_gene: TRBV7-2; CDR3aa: CASSFGGPQVGELFF
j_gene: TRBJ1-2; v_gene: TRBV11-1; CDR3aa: CASSPSYGTAFYGYTF
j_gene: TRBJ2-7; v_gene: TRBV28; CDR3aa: CASSIPGLAVNYEQYF
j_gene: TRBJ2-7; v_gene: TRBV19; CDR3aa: CASSKADDYEQYF
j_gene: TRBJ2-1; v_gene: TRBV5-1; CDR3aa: CASSKTTNNEQFF